This entry describes one T cell receptor beta chain. What it binds is not known. Unmatched junction bases numbered 0, after V lost 0 bases and J lost 1 base. Germline CDR1 reads SGHTA; CDR2 reads FQGNSA. The CDR3 is made up of 15 amino acids. This sample was taken from a study of cytomegalovirus exposure and HLA in healthy donors. PCR amplification relied on 60 Vbeta primers (plus 13 Jbeta primers). Assay: immunoSEQ multiplex PCR; the TCRdb copy retains only in-frame clones and omits some. The sample records approximately 160,000 clones, around 80% being singletons. Study-level points and caveats: Differences between HLA loci emerged in a later analysis of TCR association rates, with DRB1 most and HLA-C fewest. Across donors, presence/absence analyses took sequencing depth to be roughly uniform.

The sequenced sample was PBMCs. The TCR was taken from a woman in her forties or fifties in good health and CMV-seropositive. The genes are TRBV7-2 and TRBJ2-3, with TRBD2 matching over 8 bases. This CDR3 reads CASSLASGGTDTQYF. The CDR3 nucleotides read TGTGCCAGCAGCTTAGCTAGCGGGGGCACAGATACGCAGTATTTT.